This entry describes one T cell receptor (beta chain). The data stem from a study of blood T cell repertoires in COVID-19. Study-level information: Collection of acute and convalescent COVID-19 samples took place in the United States, Italy and Spain. In each case, the material was cDNA or gDNA derived from T cells, B-cell-depleted T cells, or PBMCs.

In the authors' methods: Estimation of nucleated cell counts relied on the amplification of reference gene primers. Here immunoSEQ multiplex PCR was the method, and the copy in TCRdb shows in-frame clones only, minus some. That table supplies the V and J calls and clone size; D and trimming were determined from the DNA. The repertoire includes approximately 70,000 clones, roughly 84% of them detected once, and approximately 9.2% sits in the top ten. Germline CDR1 reads SNHLY; CDR2 reads FYNNEI. The CDR3 consists of 14 residues. V was pared by 4 bases and J by 0 bases, with 7 bases between. Sequences were obtained from peripheral blood. The chain is built from TRBV2 and TRBJ2-1, with D possibly TRBD2 on 6 matching bases. This receptor was identified in a woman in her forties or fifties with acute or convalescent COVID-19. DNA of the CDR3: TGTGCCAGCAGTGGCGGGAACTCCTACAATGAGCAGTTCTTC. Its protein is CASSGGNSYNEQFF.